These T cell receptor beta chains were read from a single sample in a study of blood T cell repertoires in COVID-19. TCRdb keeps only in-frame clones here, not all; method: immunoSEQ multiplex PCR. Altogether under 200,000 clones are present, about 85% being singletons, with the ten largest covering 9.8%. The sequenced material came from peripheral blood. These receptors originate from an elderly woman with acute or convalescent COVID-19. Both conserved end residues are part of each CDR3. A D gene is named only where the DNA matches it firmly. Size is stated for part of the rows, as once, few or many counts, or as a class when the clone is expanded.

>NA|TRBV5-4|few|TRBJ2-1
TGTGCCAGCAGCTCTAAGCCGTTTGATGAGCAGTTCTTC
CASSSKPFDEQFF
>TRBD2|TRBV13|NA|TRBJ2-2
TGTGCCAGCCATTTAGCGGGAGGGCCCGGGGAGCTGTTTTTT
CASHLAGGPGELFF
>NA|TRBV10-1|NA|TRBJ2-3
TGCGCCAGCAGCGATCCCTGGGACAAGGTGGATACGCAGTATTTT
CASSDPWDKVDTQYF
>TRBD2|TRBV5-4|NA|TRBJ2-1
TGTGCCAGCAGCTTTCTAGCGGACCTCTCCTACAATGAGCAGTTCTTC
CASSFLADLSYNEQFF
>NA|TRBV5-1|NA|TRBJ2-2
TGCGCCAGCAGCTCCAAAGGGAGCCCGAACACCGGGGAGCTGTTTTTT
CASSSKGSPNTGELFF
>TRBD1|TRBV19|NA|TRBJ1-5
TGTGCCAGTAGTCGGGCCCGACAGGGCGGTCAGCCCCAGCATTTT
CASSRARQGGQPQHF
>NA|TRBV6-5|NA|TRBJ2-3
TGTGCCAGCAGTTACGGGGGGACCAGCACAGATACGCAGTATTTT
CASSYGGTSTDTQYF
>NA|TRBV27|NA|TRBJ2-3
TGTGCCAGCTATTCTGGGGGGGCCATAGATACGCAGTATTTT
CASYSGGAIDTQYF
>TRBD1|TRBV9|NA|TRBJ2-3
TGTGCCAGCAGCGACCACAGGGGGCGGGTTAGCACAGATACGCAGTATTTT
CASSDHRGRVSTDTQYF
>NA|TRBV3-1/TRBV3-2|NA|TRBJ1-1
TGTGCCAGCAGCCGTGGACATTCGAACACTGAAGCTTTCTTT
CASSRGHSNTEAFF